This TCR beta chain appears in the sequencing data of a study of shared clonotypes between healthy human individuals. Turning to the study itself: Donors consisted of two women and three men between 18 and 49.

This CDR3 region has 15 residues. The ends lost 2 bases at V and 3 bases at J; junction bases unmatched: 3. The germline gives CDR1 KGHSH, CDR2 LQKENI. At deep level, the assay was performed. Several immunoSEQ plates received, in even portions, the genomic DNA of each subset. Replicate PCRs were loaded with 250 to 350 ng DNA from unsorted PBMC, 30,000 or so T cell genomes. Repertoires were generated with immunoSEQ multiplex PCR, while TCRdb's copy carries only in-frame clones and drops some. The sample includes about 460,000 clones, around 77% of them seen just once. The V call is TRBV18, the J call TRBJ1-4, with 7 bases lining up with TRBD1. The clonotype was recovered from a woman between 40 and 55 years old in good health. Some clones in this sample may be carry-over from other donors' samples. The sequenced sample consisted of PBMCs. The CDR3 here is CASSPDREANEKLFF. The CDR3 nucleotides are TGTGCCAGCTCACCAGACAGGGAGGCTAATGAAAAACTGTTTTTT.